Each of the 15 T cell receptor gamma chains below was sequenced from the same sample in a study of intestinal T cells in coeliac disease. LymphoTrack primers amplified TRG sequences from about 0.2 ug of biopsy DNA. TCRdb called clones from the multiplex PCR reads again using CATT. The sample has 2,000 to 2,500 gamma-chain clones, about 42% seen once. For each case, the template was genomic DNA from ten roughly 4.6-µm formalin-fixed paraffin-embedded scrolls. The sequenced sample was a duodenal biopsy. The receptors derive from a human donor with celiac disease.

Worth noting for this clone: The junction does not match germline at one end; this may be a read error. This chain connects TRGV3 to TRGJP2. The CDR3 runs 15 residues. Germline CDR1 reads VTNTFY; CDR2 reads YDVSTARD (reference sequence). The CDR3 reads CATWDRLSSDRIKTF. The CDR3 coding sequence is TGTGCCACCTGGGACAGGTTGAGTAGTGATCGGATCAAGACGTTT.

Comments on this clone: The sample carries other DNA sequences with the same CDR3. The V gene is TRGV10, the J gene TRGJP1. TRGV10 is recorded as an ORF, its role being uncertain. This CDR3 is built from 19 residues. Losses at the gene ends were 8 bases for V and 3 bases for J; bases not matched to a gene: 22. In DNA, the CDR3 is TGTGCTGCGTGGGATGCTCGAGGAAATAGTTTTGCCACTGGTTGGTTCAAGATATTT. It specifies CAAWDARGNSFATGWFKIF.

This clone occurred a few times. The V gene is TRGV2, the J gene TRGJ1 or TRGJ2. The CDR3 contains 13 residues. Germline V gene data show CDR1 as EGSNGY and CDR2 as YDSYNSKV. The trim removed 0 bases at V and 7 bases at J, leaving 6 bases unmatched. The CDR3 loop is CATWDGPGYKKLF. The CDR3 region has the DNA TGTGCCACCTGGGACGGGCCGGGGTATAAGAAACTCTTT.

The gene calls are TRGV3 and TRGJ1 or TRGJ2. V shed 1 base and J 4 bases; nucleotides not matched to a gene: 4. This CDR3 spans 13 amino acids. The germline V gene encodes CDR1 VTNTFY and CDR2 YDVSTARD (reference sequence). As DNA, the CDR3 is TGTGCCACCTGGGACAGTCCGTATTATAAGAAACTCTTT. It yields the protein CATWDSPYYKKLF.

The chain employs TRGV2 and TRGJ1 or TRGJ2. Per the germline V gene, CDR1 is EGSNGY and CDR2 is YDSYNSKV. The CDR3 sequence is 16 residues long. V lost 1 base, J lost 0 bases, and 9 bases stayed unmatched. Here the CDR3 reads CATWDGHTRNYYKKLF. The CDR3 DNA reads TGTGCCACCTGGGACGGACACACCCGGAATTATTATAAGAAACTCTTT.

By proportion, this clone is large. V is TRGV3 and J is TRGJ1 or TRGJ2. With 2 bases clipped from V and 7 bases from J, the junction kept 2 bases outside the gene matches. The germline V gene encodes CDR1 VTNTFY and CDR2 YDVSTARD (reference sequence). The CDR3 is made up of 11 amino acids. The CDR3 protein is CATWDTYKKLF. The CDR3 DNA is TGTGCCACCTGGGACACATATAAGAAACTCTTT.

The V gene is TRGV3, the J gene TRGJ1 or TRGJ2. The CDR3 has 10 amino acids. The trim removed 2 bases at V and 8 bases at J, leaving 0 bases unmatched. Germline CDR1 reads VTNTFY; CDR2 reads YDVSTARD (reference sequence). As DNA, the CDR3 is TGTGCCACCTGGGACAATAAGAAACTCTTT. This encodes CATWDNKKLF.

Concerning this clone: A much larger clone differs from this one at a single base, so this may be a read error. V is TRGV9 and J is TRGJ1 or TRGJ2. Germline-derived CDR1 and CDR2 are GITISATS and ISYDGTV (reference sequence). V was pared by 4 bases and J by 2 bases, with 8 bases of the junction left unmatched. The CDR3 consists of 14 residues. The CDR3 spells CALWDWEHYYKKLF. In nucleotides, the CDR3 is TGTGCCTTGTGGGATTGGGAACATTATTATAAGAAACTCTTT.

The J gene is TRGJ1 or TRGJ2, the V gene TRGV8. The CDR3 contains 12 residues. Germline CDR1 VENAVY, CDR2 YDSYNSRV. V shed 5 bases, J shed 3 bases, and the junction held 4 bases outside the gene matches. The CDR3 sequence is CATWVFYYKKLF. For the CDR3, the DNA is TGTGCCACCTGGGTTTTTTATTATAAGAAACTCTTT.

Worth noting for this clone: An end of the junction does not agree with germline; a read error may underlie this. Other nucleotide sequences in the sample specify the same CDR3. The J gene is TRGJP2, the V gene TRGV2. This CDR3 region has 17 residues. CDR1 is EGSNGY and CDR2 is YDSYNSKV in the germline V gene. Here the CDR3 DNA reads TGTGCTACCTGGGAGGGCCCGGCGAGGAGTAGTGATTGGATCAAGACGTTT. Amino acids: CATWEGPARSSDWIKTF.

This rearrangement joins TRGV2 to TRGJ1 or TRGJ2. The V and J ends lost 3 bases and 9 bases, in that order; junction bases with no gene match: 8. The germline gives CDR1 EGSNGY, CDR2 YDSYNSKV. The CDR3 sequence is 12 residues long. The CDR3 nucleotides are TGTGCCACCTGGGACTACCAACTTAAGAAACTCTTT. Protein sequence: CATWDYQLKKLF.

This clone was detected a few times. The J gene is TRGJP1, the V gene TRGV11. TRGV11 is reported as an ORF; its role is uncertain. Trimming at V came to 4 bases and at J to 2 bases, leaving 4 bases not matched to a gene. The CDR3 consists of 15 residues. The CDR3 region has the DNA TGTGCCTGCTGGATTAGCCAGACCACTGGTTGGTTCAAGATATTT. Its translation: CACWISQTTGWFKIF.

To note about this clone: The sample contains more than one DNA sequence encoding this CDR3. The chain joins TRGV2 to TRGJ1 or TRGJ2. Germline assignment: CDR1 EGSNGY and CDR2 YDSYNSKV. The CDR3 covers 14 residues. With 0 bases clipped from V and 1 base from J, the junction kept 3 bases outside the gene matches. The CDR3 nucleotides read TGTGCCACCTGGGACGGGCCTAATTATTATAAGAAACTCTTT. This translates into CATWDGPNYYKKLF.

V gene TRGV11 combines with J gene TRGJ1 or TRGJ2. TRGV11 is noted as an ORF with a role that remains uncertain. J was trimmed by 8 bases and V by 9 bases; bases with no gene match: 4. The CDR3 consists of 10 residues. CDR3 DNA: TGTGCCTGCTGGCCCCATAAGAAACTCTTT. Its protein is CACWPHKKLF.

The chain combines TRGV2 with TRGJ1 or TRGJ2. V dropped 8 bases and J dropped 12; count of bases not matched to a gene: 7. This CDR3 is 9 amino acids long. CDR1 and CDR2 from the germline V gene are EGSNGY and YDSYNSKV. CDR3 loop: CATLFGKLF. The CDR3, as DNA: TGTGCCACCTTGTTCGGGAAACTCTTT.